This entry is about one TCR beta chain. The data stem from a study of PD-L1 blockade in urothelial cancer. Study-wide background: Patients had been given 0 to 3 earlier chemotherapy regimens. Per blood sample, T cells had a median of roughly 140,000.

Each PCR reaction had synthetic TCR analog templates spiked into it. Sequenced by immunoSEQ multiplex PCR; TCRdb stores in-frame clones only, minus some. The sample holds fewer than 25,000 clones, about 83% seen once. J gave up 4 bases and V 2 bases, and 5 bases lay outside the gene matches. This CDR3 is 16 amino acids long. CDR1 MNHNY and CDR2 SVGAGI come from the germline V gene (reference sequence). The receptor was derived from a man between 45 and 60 years old with urothelial cancer. The input for sequencing was PBMCs, taken around atezolizumab (anti-PD-L1) treatment. The chain has TRBV6-6 and TRBJ1-4; 9 nucleotides line up with TRBD1. CDR3 region: CASSYPTGGGNEKLFF. The CDR3 nucleotides read TGTGCCAGCAGTTACCCGACAGGGGGTGGTAATGAAAAACTGTTTTTT.